This T cell receptor (beta chain) was recovered during a study of blood T cell repertoires in COVID-19. The germline V and J ends were trimmed by 8 bases and 5 bases, with 12 bases remaining between them. Germline V lookup: CDR1 MDHEN, CDR2 SYDVKM. The CDR3 contains 12 residues. Libraries were prepared by immunoSEQ multiplex PCR; TCRdb keeps only in-frame clonotypes and omits some of them. This sample yields 200,000 to 250,000 clones, of which 82% are seen a single time; 14% to 15% belongs to the top ten. Input material: PBMCs or T cells enriched from blood (not recorded which). The V gene is TRBV28, the J gene TRBJ1-1; D may be TRBD1 (6 bases). This clonotype originated in a middle-aged man who had recovered from COVID-19. The CDR3 loop reads CASFPRGTEAFF. CDR3 sequence (DNA): TGTGCCAGCTTCCCCAGGGGTACTGAAGCTTTCTTT.